This TCR beta chain is from a study of blood T cell repertoires in COVID-19. As for the study in general: Nucleic acid was either cDNA or gDNA, and it came from T cells, B-cell-depleted T cells, or PBMCs.

V shed 2 bases and J shed 10 bases, with 12 bases lying between them. Germline-derived CDR1 and CDR2 are ENHRY and SYGVKD. The CDR3 covers 13 residues. Participants' own reports of clinical history determined their cohort assignment. This clone was observed a single time. Per the study methods: Amplified reference gene primers provided the basis for estimating nucleated cell counts. Here immunoSEQ multiplex PCR was the method, and the copy in TCRdb shows in-frame clones only, minus some. V, J and clone size are taken as reported in that table, and D and trimming were inferred from the DNA itself. The sample consists of approximately 200,000 clones, about 85% of them appearing once.

This chain joins TRBV10-3 and TRBJ2-1; the D gene is possibly TRBD1 (5 bases). Sequenced input: PBMCs or T cells enriched from blood (not recorded which). The clonotype comes from a man aged 35-49 years who had recovered from COVID-19. DNA of the CDR3: TGTGCCATCAGTGAGACTATTCAGGGAGAGCAGTTCTTC. This codes for CAISETIQGEQFF.